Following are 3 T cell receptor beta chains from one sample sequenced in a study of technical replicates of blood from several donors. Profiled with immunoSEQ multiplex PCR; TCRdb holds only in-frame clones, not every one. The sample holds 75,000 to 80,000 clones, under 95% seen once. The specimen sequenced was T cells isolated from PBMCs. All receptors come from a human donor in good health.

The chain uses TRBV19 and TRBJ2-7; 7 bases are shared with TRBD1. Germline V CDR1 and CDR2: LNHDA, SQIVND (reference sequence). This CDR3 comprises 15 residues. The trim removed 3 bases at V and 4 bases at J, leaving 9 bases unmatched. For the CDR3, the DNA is TGTGCCAGTAGTATGAGGGACAGCTCTTTGTACGAGCAGTACTTC. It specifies CASSMRDSSLYEQYF.

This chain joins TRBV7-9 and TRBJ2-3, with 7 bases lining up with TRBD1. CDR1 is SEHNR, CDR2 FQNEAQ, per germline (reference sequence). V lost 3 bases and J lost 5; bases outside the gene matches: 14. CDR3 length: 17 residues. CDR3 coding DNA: TGTGCCAGCAGCTTCTCAGGGCCGGGACAGACCTTAGATACGCAGTATTTT. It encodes CASSFSGPGQTLDTQYF.

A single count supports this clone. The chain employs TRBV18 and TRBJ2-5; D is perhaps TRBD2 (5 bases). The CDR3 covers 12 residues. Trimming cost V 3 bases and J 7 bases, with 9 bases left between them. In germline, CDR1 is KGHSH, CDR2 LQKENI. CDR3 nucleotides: TGTGCCAGCTCACCGGGAGATGGGACCCAGTACTTC. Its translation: CASSPGDGTQYF.